Following are 17 T cell receptor beta chains from one sample sequenced in a study of beta chain features in type 1 diabetes. TCRB transcripts that were expressed got sequenced, as all of the isolated RNA had been reverse transcribed. Sequenced by immunoSEQ multiplex PCR; TCRdb stores in-frame clones only, minus some. Of around 300,000 clones in the sample, about 7.8% were seen once. Sequencing used central memory CD4+ T cells from blood. The receptors stem from a woman under 30 in good health.

This chain uses TRBV5-1 with TRBJ1-3; D call uncertain. The CDR3 loop spans 12 amino acids. V gave up 0 bases and J gave up 16 bases, with 14 bases separating them. CDR1 is SGHRS, CDR2 YFSETQ, per germline. Written as DNA, the CDR3 is TGCGCCAGCAGCTTGGATATAGGACCAAAGTATTTT. It codes for CASSLDIGPKYF.

This clone was counted only a few times. This sequence joins TRBV29-1 and TRBJ1-5, with TRBD1 as a possible D gene (5 bases). This CDR3 contains 12 residues. The ends were cut back, 6 bases at V and 7 bases at J, with 13 bases in the middle. Germline CDR1 and CDR2: SQVTM and ANQGSEA. In DNA, the CDR3 is TGCAGCGTGGGGGACGTTATGCAGCCCCAGCATTTT. It translates to CSVGDVMQPQHF.

Only a few counts were recorded for this clone. J is TRBJ2-7 and V is TRBV30; no definite D call. V was trimmed by 4 bases and J by 3 bases, leaving 10 bases between them. The germline V gene has CDR1 GTSNPN and CDR2 SVGIG (reference sequence). The CDR3 sequence is 12 residues long. The CDR3: CAWNRPFYEQYF. In nucleotides, the CDR3 is TGTGCCTGGAATCGACCCTTCTACGAGCAGTACTTC.

This clone was detected ten times or more. V and J are TRBV7-9 and TRBJ1-3; no firm D call. Deletions cut 2 bases from V and 0 bases from J, with 8 bases between. This CDR3 contains 15 residues. Germline CDR1 reads SEHNR; CDR2 reads FQNEAQ (reference sequence). The CDR3: CASSLIGYSGNTIYF. The CDR3 DNA follows: TGTGCCAGCAGCTTAATCGGATACTCTGGAAACACCATATATTTT. Combining the CDR3 with reference TRBV7-9 and TRBJ1-3 gives the whole variable domain DTGVSQNPRHKITKRGQNVTFRCDPISEHNRLYWYRQTLGQGPEFLTYFQNEAQLEKSRLLSDRFSAERPKGSFSTLEIQRTEQGDSAMYLCASSLIGYSGNTIYFGEGSWLTVV.

The chain recombines TRBV25-1 with TRBJ1-2; tentatively, D is TRBD1 (6 bases). Trimming cost V 2 bases and J 2 bases, with 12 bases left between them. The CDR3 has 15 residues. Germline CDR1 is MGHDK and CDR2 is SYGVNS. CDR3 sequence reads: CASSEPGAGNYGYTF. The CDR3 DNA follows: TGTGCCAGCAGTGAACCAGGGGCAGGGAACTATGGCTACACCTTC.

The chain employs TRBV9 and TRBJ1-1, with 9 bases aligning to TRBD1. The germline CDR1 and CDR2 sequences are SGDLS and YYNGEE. With 1 base clipped from V and 10 bases from J, the junction kept 11 bases outside the gene matches. The CDR3 is 15 amino acids. CDR3 loop: CASSVSWDRDPGAFF. CDR3 nucleotides: TGTGCCAGCAGCGTAAGCTGGGACAGGGATCCTGGAGCTTTCTTT.

The V call is TRBV27, the J call TRBJ1-5, with D perhaps matching TRBD1 (6 bases). Germline V lookup: CDR1 MNHEY, CDR2 SMNVEV (reference sequence). V was pared by 7 bases and J by 3 bases, with 16 bases between. This CDR3 contains 15 residues. The CDR3 spells CASKRTVNFNQPQHF. CDR3 nucleotide sequence: TGTGCCAGCAAGAGGACAGTTAACTTCAATCAGCCCCAGCATTTT.

The chain is built from TRBV10-3 and TRBJ2-4, with 7 nucleotides matching TRBD2. The CDR3 covers 18 residues. In germline, CDR1 is ENHRY, CDR2 SYGVKD. V shed 2 bases, J shed 0 bases, and the junction held 10 bases outside the gene matches. The CDR3 loop is CAISEGRGNDLAKNIQYF. The CDR3 region has the DNA TGTGCCATCAGTGAGGGGCGGGGGAACGATCTAGCCAAAAACATTCAGTACTTC.

V usage is TRBV19 and J usage is TRBJ2-3, with a tentative D call TRBD2 (6 bases). CDR3 length equals 11 residues. Per germline, CDR1 LNHDA and CDR2 SQIVND (reference sequence). The ends were cut back, 5 bases at V and 6 bases at J, with 6 bases in the middle. CDR3 residues: CASSGRDTQYF. The CDR3, as DNA: TGTGCCAGTAGTGGGAGGGATACGCAGTATTTT. The whole variable domain, remainder taken from reference TRBV19 and TRBJ2-3, is DGGITQSPKYLFRKEGQNVTLSCEQNLNHDAMYWYRQDPGQGLRLIYYSQIVNDFQKGDIAEGYSVSREKKESFPLTVTSAQKNPTAFYLCASSGRDTQYFGPGTRLTVL.

This chain connects TRBV12-5 to TRBJ2-1; the D is unclear. V was clipped by 7 bases and J by 4 bases, with 20 bases between them. Germline-derived CDR1 and CDR2 are LGHNT and FRNRAP. CDR3 length: 16 amino acids. This chain's CDR3 is CASAGRWGLGYNEQFF. In DNA, the CDR3 is TGTGCTAGTGCCGGGCGGTGGGGTCTTGGGTACAATGAGCAGTTCTTC.

This clone was counted between two and nine times. The chain joins TRBV5-6 to TRBJ2-5; tentatively, D is TRBD1 (6 bases). Germline V gene sequence: CDR1 SGHDT, CDR2 YYEEEE. V lost 2 bases and J 4 bases, leaving 9 bases between the germline ends. This CDR3 has 13 amino acids. CDR3 sequence: CASSLRGTETQYF. In DNA, the CDR3 is TGTGCCAGCAGCTTAAGGGGGACAGAGACCCAGTACTTC. Complete variable domain (other parts from reference TRBV5-6 and TRBJ2-5): DAGVTQSPTHLIKTRGQQVTLRCSPKSGHDTVSWYQQALGQGPQFIFQYYEEEERQRGNFPDRFSGHQFPNYSSELNVNALLLGDSALYLCASSLRGTETQYFGPGTRLLVL.

The genes are TRBV7-9 and TRBJ2-2; possible D gene TRBD1, 6 bases. Trimming pared 5 bases from V and 1 base from J, leaving 11 bases between. The CDR3 consists of 15 residues. Germline V CDR1 and CDR2: SEHNR, FQNEAQ (reference sequence). Here the CDR3 reads CASSPRGGNTGELFF. CDR3 sequence (DNA): TGTGCCAGCAGCCCCCGAGGGGGGAACACCGGGGAGCTGTTTTTT.

The DNA for the CDR3 is TGTGCCAGCAGCCGTGACAGAAACACTGAAGCTTTCTTT. Its protein product is CASSRDRNTEAFF. The chain recombines TRBV6-5 with TRBJ1-1, with D perhaps TRBD1 (5 bases). The CDR3 consists of 13 residues. Trimming removed 6 bases from V and 2 bases from J, with 10 bases in between. Germline assignment: CDR1 MNHEY and CDR2 SVGAGI.

This chain joins TRBV6-1 and TRBJ2-5, with 13 positions matching TRBD2. The ends lost 7 bases at V and 5 bases at J; junction bases unmatched: 7. This CDR3 contains 15 residues. CDR1 and CDR2 from the germline V gene are MNHNS and SASEGT. The CDR3 coding sequence is TGTGCCAGCACCGAAGGACTAGCGGGGGCCGAGACCCAGTACTTC. This codes for CASTEGLAGAETQYF.

As concerns this clone: Other DNA sequences of this sample code for an identical CDR3. This rearrangement joins TRBV7-9 to TRBJ2-5, with D unclear. The CDR3 loop spans 13 amino acids. CDR1 and CDR2 from the germline V gene are SEHNR and FQNEAQ (reference sequence). The V end lost 0 bases, the J end lost 5 bases, and 7 bases lay between the germline ends. The CDR3 is CASSLARQETQYF. In DNA form, the CDR3 reads TGTGCCAGCAGCTTAGCCCGGCAGGAGACCCAGTACTTC.

The chain is built from TRBV6-6 and TRBJ1-6; 8 bases fit TRBD1. Germline assignment: CDR1 MNHNY and CDR2 SVGAGI (reference sequence). This CDR3 has 15 amino acids. The junction had 9 bases not matched to a gene; V was cut back by 6 bases and J by 8 bases. As DNA, the CDR3 is TGTGCCAGCAGACCCGACAGGGGCCCCGATTCACCCCTCCACTTT. Translation gives CASRPDRGPDSPLHF.

V gene TRBV6-5 combines with J gene TRBJ2-3; perhaps TRBD2 as D (5 bases). Trimming removed 9 bases at V and 2 bases at J, with 18 bases between. Looked up from germline, CDR1 is MNHEY and CDR2 is SVGAGI. The CDR3 runs to 15 residues. The CDR3 spells CASLRGLGNTDTQYF. The CDR3 nucleotides are TGTGCCAGTCTCCGAGGACTGGGAAACACAGATACGCAGTATTTT.